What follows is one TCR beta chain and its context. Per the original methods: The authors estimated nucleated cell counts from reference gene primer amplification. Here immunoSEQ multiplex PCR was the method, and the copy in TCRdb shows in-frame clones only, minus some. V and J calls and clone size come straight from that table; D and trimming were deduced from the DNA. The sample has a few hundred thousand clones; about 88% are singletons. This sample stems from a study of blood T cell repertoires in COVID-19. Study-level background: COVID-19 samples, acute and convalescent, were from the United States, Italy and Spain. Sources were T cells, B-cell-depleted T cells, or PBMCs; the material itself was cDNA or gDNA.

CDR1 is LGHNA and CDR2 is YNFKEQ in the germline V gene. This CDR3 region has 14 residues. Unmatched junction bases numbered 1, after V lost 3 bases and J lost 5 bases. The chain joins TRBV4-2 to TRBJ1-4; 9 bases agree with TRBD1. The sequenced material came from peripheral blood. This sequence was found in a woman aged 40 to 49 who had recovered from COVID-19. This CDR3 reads CASSQDRGNEKLFF. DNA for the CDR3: TGTGCCAGCAGCCAGGACAGGGGCAATGAAAAACTGTTTTTT.